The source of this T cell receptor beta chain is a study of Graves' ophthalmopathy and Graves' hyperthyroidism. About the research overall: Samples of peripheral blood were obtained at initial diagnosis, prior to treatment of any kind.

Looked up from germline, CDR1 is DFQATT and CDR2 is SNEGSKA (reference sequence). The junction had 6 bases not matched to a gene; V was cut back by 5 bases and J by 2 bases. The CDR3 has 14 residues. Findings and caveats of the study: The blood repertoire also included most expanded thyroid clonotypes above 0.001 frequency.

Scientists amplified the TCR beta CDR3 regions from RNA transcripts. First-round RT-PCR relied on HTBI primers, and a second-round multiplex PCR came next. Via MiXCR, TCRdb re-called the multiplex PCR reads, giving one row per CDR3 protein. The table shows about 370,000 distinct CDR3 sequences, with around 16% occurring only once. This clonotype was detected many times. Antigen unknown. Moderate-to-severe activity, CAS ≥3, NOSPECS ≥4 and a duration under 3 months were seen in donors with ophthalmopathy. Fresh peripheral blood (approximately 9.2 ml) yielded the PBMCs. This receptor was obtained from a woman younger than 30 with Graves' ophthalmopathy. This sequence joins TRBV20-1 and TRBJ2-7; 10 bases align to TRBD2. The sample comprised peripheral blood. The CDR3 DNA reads TGCAGTGCTCCCAATCTAGCGGGGGCCTACGAGCAGTACTTC. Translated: CSAPNLAGAYEQYF.